What follows describes a single T cell receptor beta chain. This specimen comes from a study of blood T cell repertoires in COVID-19. Across the study: COVID-19 samples from acute and convalescent phases originated in the United States, Italy and Spain. PBMCs, B-cell-depleted T cells, or T cells provided the cDNA or gDNA that made up the material.

Some clones are missing from TCRdb's copy, which holds only in-frame ones; the method was immunoSEQ multiplex PCR. The sample includes around 300,000 clones, about nine tenths of them seen just once. This CDR3 contains 13 residues. The germline V gene encodes CDR1 KGHDR and CDR2 SFDVKD. Germline trimming cut 4 bases from V and 5 bases from J; bases unmatched to any gene: 4. The material sequenced was peripheral blood. The chain is built from TRBV24-1 and TRBJ2-7, with 7 bases identical to TRBD1. The sequence derives from a middle-aged woman who had recovered from COVID-19. This CDR3 is CATSDATGDEQYF. The CDR3 nucleotides are TGTGCCACCAGTGACGCCACAGGGGACGAGCAGTACTTC.